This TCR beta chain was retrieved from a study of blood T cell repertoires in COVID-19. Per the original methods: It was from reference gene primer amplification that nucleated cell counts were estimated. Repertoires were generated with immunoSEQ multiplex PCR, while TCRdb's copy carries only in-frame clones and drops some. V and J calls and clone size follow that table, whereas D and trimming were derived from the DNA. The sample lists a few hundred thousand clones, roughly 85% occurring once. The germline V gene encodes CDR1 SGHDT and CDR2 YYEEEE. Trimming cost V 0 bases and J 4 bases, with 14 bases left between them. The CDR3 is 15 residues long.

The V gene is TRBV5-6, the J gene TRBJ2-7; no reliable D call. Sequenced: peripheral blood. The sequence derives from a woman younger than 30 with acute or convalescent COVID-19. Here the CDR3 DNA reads TGTGCCAGCAGCTTGGCTCCACTAACAAGTTACGAGCAGTACTTC. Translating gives CASSLAPLTSYEQYF.